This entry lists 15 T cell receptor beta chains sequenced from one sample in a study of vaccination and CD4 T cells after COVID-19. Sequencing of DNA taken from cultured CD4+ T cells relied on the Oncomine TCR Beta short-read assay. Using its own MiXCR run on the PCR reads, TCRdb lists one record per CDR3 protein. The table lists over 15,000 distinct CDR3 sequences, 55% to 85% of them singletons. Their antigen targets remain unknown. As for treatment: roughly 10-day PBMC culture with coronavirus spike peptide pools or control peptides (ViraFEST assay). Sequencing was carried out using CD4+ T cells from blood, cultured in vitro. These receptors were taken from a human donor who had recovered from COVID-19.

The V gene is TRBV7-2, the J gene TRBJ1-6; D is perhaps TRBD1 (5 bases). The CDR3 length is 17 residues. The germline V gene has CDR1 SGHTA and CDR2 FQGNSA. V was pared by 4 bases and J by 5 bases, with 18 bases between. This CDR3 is CASSSVGRTTNNSPLHF. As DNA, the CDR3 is TGTGCCAGCAGCTCCGTGGGACGGACGACCAATAATTCACCCCTCCACTTT.

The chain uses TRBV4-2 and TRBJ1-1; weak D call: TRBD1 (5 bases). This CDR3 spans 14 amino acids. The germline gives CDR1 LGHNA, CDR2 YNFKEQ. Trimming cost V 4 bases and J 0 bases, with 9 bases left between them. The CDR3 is CASSPGWMNTEAFF. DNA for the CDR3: TGTGCCAGCAGCCCAGGGTGGATGAACACTGAAGCTTTCTTT.

CDR3 DNA sequence: TGTGCCAGCAGCCCAACAGGGCCTCAGCCCCAGCATTTT. The encoded protein is CASSPTGPQPQHF. The rearrangement joins TRBV6-1 to TRBJ1-5; D might be TRBD1 (6 bases). Trimming left V 6 bases short and J 6 bases short, with 12 bases between. The CDR3 has 13 residues. Germline CDR1 MNHNS, CDR2 SASEGT.

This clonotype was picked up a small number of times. The CDR3 loop is CASSRGGTEAFF. The CDR3 DNA follows: TGTGCCAGCAGCAGGGGGGGGACTGAAGCTTTCTTT. The genes are TRBV6-1 and TRBJ1-1, with 7 bases matching TRBD1. J was trimmed by 5 bases and V by 6 bases; bases with no gene match: 3. In germline, CDR1 is MNHNS, CDR2 SASEGT. There are 12 residues in the CDR3.

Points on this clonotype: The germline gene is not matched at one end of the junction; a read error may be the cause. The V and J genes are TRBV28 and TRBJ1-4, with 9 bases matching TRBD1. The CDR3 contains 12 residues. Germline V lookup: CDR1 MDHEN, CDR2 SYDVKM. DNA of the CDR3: TGTGCCAGCAGTACCCTTGGTGGACAGGGGATTTTT. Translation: CASSTLGGQGIF.

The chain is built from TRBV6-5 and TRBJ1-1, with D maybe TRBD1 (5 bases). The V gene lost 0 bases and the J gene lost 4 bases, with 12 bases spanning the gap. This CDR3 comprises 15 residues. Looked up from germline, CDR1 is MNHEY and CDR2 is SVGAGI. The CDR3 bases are TGTGCCAGCAGTTACTCGGGGCGGGGGGGCACTGAAGCTTTCTTT. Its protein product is CASSYSGRGGTEAFF.

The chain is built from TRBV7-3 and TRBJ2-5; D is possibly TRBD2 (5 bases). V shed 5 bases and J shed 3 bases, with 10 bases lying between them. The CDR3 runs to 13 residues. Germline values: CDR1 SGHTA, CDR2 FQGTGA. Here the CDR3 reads CASSVEREETQYF. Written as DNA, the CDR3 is TGTGCCAGCAGCGTAGAGAGGGAAGAGACCCAGTACTTC.

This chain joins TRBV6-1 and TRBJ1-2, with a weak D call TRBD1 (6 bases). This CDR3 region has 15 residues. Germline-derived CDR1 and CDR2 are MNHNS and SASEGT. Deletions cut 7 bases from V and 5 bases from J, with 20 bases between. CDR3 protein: CASNGNNRVGYGYTF. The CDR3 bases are TGTGCCAGCAACGGAAATAACAGGGTCGGGTATGGCTACACCTTC.

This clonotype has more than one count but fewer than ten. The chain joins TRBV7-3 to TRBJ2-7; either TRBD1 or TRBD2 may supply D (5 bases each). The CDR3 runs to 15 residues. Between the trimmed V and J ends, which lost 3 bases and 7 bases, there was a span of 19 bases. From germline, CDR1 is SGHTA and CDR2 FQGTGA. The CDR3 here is CASSLGVGLGYEQYF. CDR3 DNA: TGTGCCAGCAGCTTGGGGGTGGGCCTTGGCTATGAGCAGTACTTC.

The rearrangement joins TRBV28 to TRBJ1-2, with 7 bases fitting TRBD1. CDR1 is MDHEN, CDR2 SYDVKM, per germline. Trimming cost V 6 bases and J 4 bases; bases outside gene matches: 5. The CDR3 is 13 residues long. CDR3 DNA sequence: TGTGCCAGCAGCGTCGGGACAGCCTATGGCTACACCTTC. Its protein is CASSVGTAYGYTF.

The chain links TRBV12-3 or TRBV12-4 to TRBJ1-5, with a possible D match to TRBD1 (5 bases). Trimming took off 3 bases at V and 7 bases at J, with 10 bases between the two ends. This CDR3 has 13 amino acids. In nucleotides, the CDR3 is TGTGCCAGCAGTTTCACGCAGGGCCAGCCCCAGCATTTT. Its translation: CASSFTQGQPQHF.

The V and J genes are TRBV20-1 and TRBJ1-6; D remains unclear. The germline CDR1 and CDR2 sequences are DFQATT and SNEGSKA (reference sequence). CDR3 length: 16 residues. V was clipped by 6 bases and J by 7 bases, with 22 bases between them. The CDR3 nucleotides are TGCAGTGCCCCTTTTCGCGGGTTGCATCAGAATTCACCCCTCCACTTT. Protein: CSAPFRGLHQNSPLHF.

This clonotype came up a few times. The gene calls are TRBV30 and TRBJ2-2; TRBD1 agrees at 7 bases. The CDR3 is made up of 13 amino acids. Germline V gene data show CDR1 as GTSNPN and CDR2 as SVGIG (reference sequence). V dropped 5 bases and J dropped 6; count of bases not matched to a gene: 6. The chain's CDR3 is CAWPRQGSGELFF. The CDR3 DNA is TGTGCCTGGCCCCGACAGGGCTCCGGGGAGCTGTTTTTT. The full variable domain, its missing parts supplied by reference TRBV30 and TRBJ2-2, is SQTIHQWPATLVQPVGSPLSLECTVEGTSNPNLYWYRQAAGRGLQLLFYSVGIGQISSEVPQNLSASRPQDRQFILSSKKLLLSDSGFYLCAWPRQGSGELFFGEGSRLTVL.

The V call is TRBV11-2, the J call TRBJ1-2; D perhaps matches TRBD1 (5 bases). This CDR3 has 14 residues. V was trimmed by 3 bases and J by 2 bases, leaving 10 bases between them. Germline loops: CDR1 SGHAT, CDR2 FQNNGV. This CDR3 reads CASSLGGGNYGYTF. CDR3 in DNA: TGTGCCAGCAGCTTGGGTGGGGGGAACTATGGCTACACCTTC.

The CDR3 reads CASSKHRTSGRLQFF. The CDR3 bases are TGTGCCAGCAGCAAACATAGGACTAGCGGTCGTCTACAGTTCTTC. The chain joins TRBV21-1 to TRBJ2-1; TRBD2 reflects the table's D call only, with no check against the DNA. TRBV21-1 is annotated as a pseudogene. The length of the CDR3 is 15 residues.